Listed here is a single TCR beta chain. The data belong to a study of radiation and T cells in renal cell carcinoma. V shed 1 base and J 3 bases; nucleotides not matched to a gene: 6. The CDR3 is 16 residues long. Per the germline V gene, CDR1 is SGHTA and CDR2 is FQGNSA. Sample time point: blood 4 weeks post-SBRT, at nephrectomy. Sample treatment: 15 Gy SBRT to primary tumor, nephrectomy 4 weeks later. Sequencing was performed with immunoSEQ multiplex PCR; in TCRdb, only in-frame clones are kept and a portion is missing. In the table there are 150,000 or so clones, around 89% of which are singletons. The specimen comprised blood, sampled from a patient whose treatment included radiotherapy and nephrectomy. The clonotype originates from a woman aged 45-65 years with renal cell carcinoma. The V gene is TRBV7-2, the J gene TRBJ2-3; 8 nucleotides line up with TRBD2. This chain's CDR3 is CASSLGAGGRTDTQYF. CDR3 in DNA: TGTGCCAGCAGCTTAGGGGCGGGGGGCAGGACAGATACGCAGTATTTT. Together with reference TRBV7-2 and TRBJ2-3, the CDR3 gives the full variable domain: GAGVSQSPSNKVTEKGKDVELRCDPISGHTALYWYRQSLGQGLEFLIYFQGNSAPDKSGLPSDRFSAERTGGSVSTLTIQRTQQEDSAVYLCASSLGAGGRTDTQYFGPGTRLTVL.